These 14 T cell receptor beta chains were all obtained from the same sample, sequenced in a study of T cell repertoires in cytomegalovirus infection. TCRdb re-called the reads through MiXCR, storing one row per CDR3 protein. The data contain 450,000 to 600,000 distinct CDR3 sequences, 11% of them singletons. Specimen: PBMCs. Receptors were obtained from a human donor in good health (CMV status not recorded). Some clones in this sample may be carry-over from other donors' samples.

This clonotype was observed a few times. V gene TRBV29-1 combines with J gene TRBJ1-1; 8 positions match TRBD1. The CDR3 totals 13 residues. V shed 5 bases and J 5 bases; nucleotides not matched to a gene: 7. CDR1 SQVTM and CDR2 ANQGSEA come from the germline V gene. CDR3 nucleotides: TGCAGCGTTATCCAGGGGGCATGGACTGAAGCTTTCTTT. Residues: CSVIQGAWTEAFF. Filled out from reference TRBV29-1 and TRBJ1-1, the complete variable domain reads SAVISQKPSRDICQRGTSLTIQCQVDSQVTMMFWYRQQPGQSLTLIATANQGSEATYESGFVIDKFPISRPNLTFSTLTVSNMSPEDSSIYLCSVIQGAWTEAFFGQGTRLTVV.

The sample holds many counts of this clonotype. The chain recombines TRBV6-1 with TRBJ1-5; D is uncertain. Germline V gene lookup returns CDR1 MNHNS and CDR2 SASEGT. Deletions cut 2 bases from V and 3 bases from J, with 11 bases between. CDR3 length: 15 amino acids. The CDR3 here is CASSESRALNQPQHF. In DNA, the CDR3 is TGTGCCAGCAGTGAATCGCGGGCTCTCAATCAGCCCCAGCATTTT.

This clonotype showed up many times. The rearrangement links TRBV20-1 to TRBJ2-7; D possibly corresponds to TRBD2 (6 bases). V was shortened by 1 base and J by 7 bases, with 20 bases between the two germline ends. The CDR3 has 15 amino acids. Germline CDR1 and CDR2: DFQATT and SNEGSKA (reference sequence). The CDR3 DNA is TGCAGTGCTAGAGGAACGGGGCGGGAAAGCATGGAGCAGTACTTC. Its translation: CSARGTGRESMEQYF.

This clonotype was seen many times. CDR3 loop: CASSERFSGGAQETQYF. CDR3 DNA sequence: TGTGCCAGCAGTGAAAGATTTAGCGGGGGGGCCCAGGAGACCCAGTACTTC. The chain recombines TRBV6-1 with TRBJ2-5; 11 bases map to TRBD2. CDR3 length: 17 residues. Trimming removed 2 bases from V and 5 bases from J; junction bases left unmatched: 10. The germline gives CDR1 MNHNS, CDR2 SASEGT.

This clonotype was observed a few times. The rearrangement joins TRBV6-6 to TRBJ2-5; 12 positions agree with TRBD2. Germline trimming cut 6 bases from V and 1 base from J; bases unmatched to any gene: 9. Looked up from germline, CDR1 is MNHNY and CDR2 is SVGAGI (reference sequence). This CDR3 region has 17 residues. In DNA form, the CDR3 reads TGTGCCAGCAGAGGACTAGCGGGAAAAGGGACCCAAGAGACCCAGTACTTC. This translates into CASRGLAGKGTQETQYF.

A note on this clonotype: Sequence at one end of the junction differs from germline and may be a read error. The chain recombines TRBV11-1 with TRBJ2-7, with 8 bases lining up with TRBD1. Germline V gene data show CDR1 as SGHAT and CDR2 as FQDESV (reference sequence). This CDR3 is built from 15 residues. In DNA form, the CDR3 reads TGTGCCAGCGGCTTAGACGGACAGGGAACCTACGAGCAGTACTTC. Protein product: CASGLDGQGTYEQYF. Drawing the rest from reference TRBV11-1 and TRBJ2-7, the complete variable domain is EAEVAQSPRYKITEKSQAVAFWCDPISGHATLYWYRQILGQGPELLVQFQDESVVDDSQLPKDRFSAERLKGVDSTLKIQPAELGDSAMYLCASGLDGQGTYEQYFGPGTRLTVT.

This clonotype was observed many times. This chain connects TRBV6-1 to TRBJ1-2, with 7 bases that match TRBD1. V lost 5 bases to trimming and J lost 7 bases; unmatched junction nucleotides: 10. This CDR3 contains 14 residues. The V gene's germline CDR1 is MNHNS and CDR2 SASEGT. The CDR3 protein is CASSTGAGGLGYTF. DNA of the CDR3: TGTGCCAGCAGTACAGGGGCTGGGGGTCTTGGCTACACCTTC.

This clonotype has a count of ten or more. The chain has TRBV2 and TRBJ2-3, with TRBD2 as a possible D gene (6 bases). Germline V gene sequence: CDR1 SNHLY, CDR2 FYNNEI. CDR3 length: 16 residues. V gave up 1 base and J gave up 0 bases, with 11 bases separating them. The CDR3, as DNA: TGTGCCAGCAGTGAAGTCGCGGACTATAGCACAGATACGCAGTATTTT. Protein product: CASSEVADYSTDTQYF.

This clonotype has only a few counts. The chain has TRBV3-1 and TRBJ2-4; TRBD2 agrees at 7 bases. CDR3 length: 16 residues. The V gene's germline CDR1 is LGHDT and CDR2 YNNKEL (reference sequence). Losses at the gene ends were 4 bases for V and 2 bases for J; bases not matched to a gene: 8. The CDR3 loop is CASSPLGGGPKNIQYF. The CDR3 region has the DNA TGTGCCAGCAGCCCCTTGGGGGGAGGGCCCAAAAACATTCAGTACTTC.

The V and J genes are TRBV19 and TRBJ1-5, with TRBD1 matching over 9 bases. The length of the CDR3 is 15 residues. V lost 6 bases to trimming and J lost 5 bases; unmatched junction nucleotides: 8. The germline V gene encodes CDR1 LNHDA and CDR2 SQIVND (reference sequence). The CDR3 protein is CASSRQGDAHQPQHF. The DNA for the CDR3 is TGTGCCAGTAGCCGACAGGGGGACGCTCATCAGCCCCAGCATTTT.

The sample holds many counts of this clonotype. CDR3 amino acids: CASSLERLAGGETQYF. DNA of the CDR3: TGTGCCAGCAGCTTAGAGAGGCTAGCGGGAGGCGAGACCCAGTACTTC. The chain recombines TRBV7-2 with TRBJ2-5; 11 nucleotides match TRBD2. The germline gives CDR1 SGHTA, CDR2 FQGNSA. This CDR3 is built from 16 residues. Trimming cost V 1 base and J 5 bases; bases outside gene matches: 6.

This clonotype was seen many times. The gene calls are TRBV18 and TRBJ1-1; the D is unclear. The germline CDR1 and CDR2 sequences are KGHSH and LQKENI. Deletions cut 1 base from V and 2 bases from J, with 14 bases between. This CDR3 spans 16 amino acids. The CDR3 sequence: CASSPLIRHTNTEAFF. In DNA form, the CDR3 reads TGTGCCAGCTCACCACTTATACGTCATACCAACACTGAAGCTTTCTTT.

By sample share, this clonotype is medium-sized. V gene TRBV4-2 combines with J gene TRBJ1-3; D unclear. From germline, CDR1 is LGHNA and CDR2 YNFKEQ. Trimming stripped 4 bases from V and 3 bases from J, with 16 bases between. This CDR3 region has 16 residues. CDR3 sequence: CASSRGEGEGGNTIYF. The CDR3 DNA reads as TGTGCCAGCAGCCGCGGGGAAGGAGAAGGTGGAAACACCATATATTTT.

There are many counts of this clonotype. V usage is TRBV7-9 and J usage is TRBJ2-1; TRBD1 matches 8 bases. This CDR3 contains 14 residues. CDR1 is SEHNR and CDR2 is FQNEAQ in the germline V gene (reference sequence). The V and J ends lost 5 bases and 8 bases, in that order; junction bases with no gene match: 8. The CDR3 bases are TGTGCCAGCAGCACCAGGACAGGGAGCGATGAGCAGTTCTTC. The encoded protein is CASSTRTGSDEQFF. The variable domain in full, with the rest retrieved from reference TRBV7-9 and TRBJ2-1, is DTGVSQNPRHKITKRGQNVTFRCDPISEHNRLYWYRQTLGQGPEFLTYFQNEAQLEKSRLLSDRFSAERPKGSFSTLEIQRTEQGDSAMYLCASSTRTGSDEQFFGPGTRLTVL.